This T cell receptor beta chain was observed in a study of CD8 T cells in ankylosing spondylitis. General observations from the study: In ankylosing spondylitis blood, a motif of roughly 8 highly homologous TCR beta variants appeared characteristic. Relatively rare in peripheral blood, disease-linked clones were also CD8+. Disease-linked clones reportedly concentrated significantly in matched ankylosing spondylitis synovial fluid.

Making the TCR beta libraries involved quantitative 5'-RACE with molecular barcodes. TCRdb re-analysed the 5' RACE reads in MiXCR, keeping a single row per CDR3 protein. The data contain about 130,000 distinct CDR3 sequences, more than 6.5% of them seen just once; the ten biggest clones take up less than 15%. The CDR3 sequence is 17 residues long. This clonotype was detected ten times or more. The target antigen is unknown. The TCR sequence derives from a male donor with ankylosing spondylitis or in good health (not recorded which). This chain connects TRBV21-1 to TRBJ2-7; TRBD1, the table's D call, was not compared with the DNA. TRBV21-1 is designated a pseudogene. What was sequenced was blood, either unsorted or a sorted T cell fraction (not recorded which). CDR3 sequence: CASSKSPRESTLTKQYF. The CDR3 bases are TGTGCCAGCAGCAAATCACCCCGGGAGTCTACGCTGACGAAGCAGTACTTC.